This TCR beta chain is drawn from a study of cytomegalovirus exposure and HLA in healthy donors. Study in general: Falling in the Caucasian-associated ancestry cluster were about 80% of 300 to 500 genotyped donors.

Researchers ran the PCR with 60 Vbeta and 13 Jbeta primers. In the source study's methods: In a later analysis, of approximately 81 million unique beta chains, 9 million to 11 million appeared in at least two donors. TCRdb's table, derived via immunoSEQ multiplex PCR, lists solely in-frame clones and lacks some. V, J and clone size derive from that table, while D and trimming were established from the DNA sequence. The sample has 110,000 or so clones, about 72% seen once; the top ten hold around 5.2%. The length of the CDR3 is 13 residues. Deletions cut 0 bases from V and 2 bases from J, with 4 bases between. Germline CDR1 LNHDA, CDR2 SQIVND (reference sequence). Overall study results and limits: In an earlier analysis, in some 500 donors, most V segments appeared productive either ~90% or ~30% of the time. Later analysis associated a missense DCLRE1C variant with TCR beta V- and J-gene trimming.

As to this clone: Its cognate antigen is unknown.

The specimen sequenced was PBMCs. This clonotype originated in a man aged 45-60 years in good health and CMV-seropositive. This chain links TRBV19 with TRBJ1-1; no firm D call. The chain's CDR3 is CASSIDFNTEAFF. The CDR3, as DNA: TGTGCCAGTAGTATAGACTTTAACACTGAAGCTTTCTTT. The full variable domain, its missing parts supplied by reference TRBV19 and TRBJ1-1, is DGGITQSPKYLFRKEGQNVTLSCEQNLNHDAMYWYRQDPGQGLRLIYYSQIVNDFQKGDIAEGYSVSREKKESFPLTVTSAQKNPTAFYLCASSIDFNTEAFFGQGTRLTVV.